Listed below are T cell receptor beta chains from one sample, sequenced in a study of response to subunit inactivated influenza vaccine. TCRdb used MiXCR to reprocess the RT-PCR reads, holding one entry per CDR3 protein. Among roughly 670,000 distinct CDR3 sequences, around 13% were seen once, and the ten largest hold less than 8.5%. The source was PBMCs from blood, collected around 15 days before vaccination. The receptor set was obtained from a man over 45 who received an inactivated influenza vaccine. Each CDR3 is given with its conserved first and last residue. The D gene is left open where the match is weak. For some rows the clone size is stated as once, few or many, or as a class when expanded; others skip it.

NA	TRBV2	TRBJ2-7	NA	CASSEFTAGRDEQYF
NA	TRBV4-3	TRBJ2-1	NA	CASSQVGTGNNEQFF
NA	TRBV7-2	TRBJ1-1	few	CASSLASTGFNTEAFF
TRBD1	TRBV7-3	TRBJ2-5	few	CASSLTGTGGETQYF
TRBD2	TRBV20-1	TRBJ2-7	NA	CSPLTGLADREQYF
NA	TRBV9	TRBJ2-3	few	CASSTTDGNTQYF
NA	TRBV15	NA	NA	CATSRDGSGPTDTQHF
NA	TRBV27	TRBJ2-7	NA	CASSLNGGSYEQYF
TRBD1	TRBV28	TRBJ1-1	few	CASSRTGQSLGAFF
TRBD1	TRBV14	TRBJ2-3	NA	CASSKYPGGAIADTQYF